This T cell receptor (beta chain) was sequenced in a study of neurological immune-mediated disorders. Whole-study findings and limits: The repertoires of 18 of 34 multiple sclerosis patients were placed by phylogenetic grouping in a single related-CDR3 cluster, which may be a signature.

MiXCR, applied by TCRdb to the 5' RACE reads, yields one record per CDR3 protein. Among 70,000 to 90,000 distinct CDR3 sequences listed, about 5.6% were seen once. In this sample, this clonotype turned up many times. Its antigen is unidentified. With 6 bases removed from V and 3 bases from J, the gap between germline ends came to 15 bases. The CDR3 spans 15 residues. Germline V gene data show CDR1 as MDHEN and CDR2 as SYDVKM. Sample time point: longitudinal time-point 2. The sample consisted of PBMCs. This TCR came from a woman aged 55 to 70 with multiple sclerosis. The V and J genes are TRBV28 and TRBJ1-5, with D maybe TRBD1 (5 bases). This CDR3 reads CASRETDQINQPQHF. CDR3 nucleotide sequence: TGTGCCAGCAGAGAGACAGACCAGATCAATCAGCCCCAGCATTTT.